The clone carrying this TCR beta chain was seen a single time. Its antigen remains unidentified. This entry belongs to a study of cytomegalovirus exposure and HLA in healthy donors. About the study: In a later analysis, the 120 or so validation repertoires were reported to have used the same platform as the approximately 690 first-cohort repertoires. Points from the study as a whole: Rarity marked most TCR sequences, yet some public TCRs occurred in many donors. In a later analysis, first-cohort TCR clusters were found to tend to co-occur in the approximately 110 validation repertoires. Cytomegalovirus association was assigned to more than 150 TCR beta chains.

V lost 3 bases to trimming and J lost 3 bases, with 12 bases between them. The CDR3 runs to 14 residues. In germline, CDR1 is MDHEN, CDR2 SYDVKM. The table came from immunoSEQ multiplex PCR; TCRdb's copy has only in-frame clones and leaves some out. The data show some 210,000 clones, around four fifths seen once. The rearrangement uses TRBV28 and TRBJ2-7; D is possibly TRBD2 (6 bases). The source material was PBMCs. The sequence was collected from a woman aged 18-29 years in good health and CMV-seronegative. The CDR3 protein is CASSFSTSFYEQYF. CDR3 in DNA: TGTGCCAGCAGTTTTAGTACTAGCTTCTACGAGCAGTACTTC.